These 25 T cell receptor beta chains share one sample of origin, sequenced in a study of blood T cells in healthy people across ages. The use of a sample-barcoded 5' primer and a J-beta primer mix characterized a second PCR of 7 to 11 cycles. Using its own MiXCR run on the 5' RACE reads, TCRdb lists one record per CDR3 protein. The repertoire holds fewer than 800,000 distinct CDR3 sequences, with around 45% as singletons. The sequencing input was blood. All receptors come from a woman aged 60-75 years in good health.

This clonotype was detected a few times. The rearrangement joins TRBV24-1 to TRBJ2-1; 9 bases agree with TRBD1. Germline loops: CDR1 KGHDR, CDR2 SFDVKD. The CDR3 runs 13 residues. The V gene end was trimmed by 5 bases and the J gene end by 8 bases; junction bases not matched to a gene: 3. The CDR3 DNA sequence: TGTGCCACCAGTGTACAGGGGGCCGATGAGCAGTTCTTC. This encodes CATSVQGADEQFF.

The chain combines TRBV6-6 with TRBJ1-2; D call uncertain. V lost 10 bases and J 0 bases, leaving 12 bases between the germline ends. The CDR3 is made up of 13 amino acids. Germline values: CDR1 MNHNY, CDR2 SVGAGI (reference sequence). In DNA, the CDR3 is TGTGCCATTGACCCGGGAGCTAACTATGGCTACACCTTC. Encoded protein: CAIDPGANYGYTF.

The J gene is TRBJ2-1, the V gene TRBV28; 7 bases agree with TRBD1. CDR1 and CDR2 from the germline V gene are MDHEN and SYDVKM. CDR3 length: 15 amino acids. The J segment lost 3 bases and the V segment lost 1 base, leaving 3 bases of the junction unmatched. The CDR3 DNA reads as TGTGCCAGCAGTTTATTGGGACAGCACTACAATGAGCAGTTCTTC. It yields the protein CASSLLGQHYNEQFF.

This clonotype was observed a handful of times. The CDR3 DNA follows: TGTGCCAGCAGCGCGACAGGGTCGAGTGGCTACACCTTC. Translated: CASSATGSSGYTF. The chain uses TRBV9 and TRBJ1-2; 7 bases agree with TRBD1. The CDR3 totals 13 residues. Germline values: CDR1 SGDLS, CDR2 YYNGEE. V lost 3 bases, J lost 7 bases, and 6 bases stayed unmatched.

The gene calls are TRBV5-1 and TRBJ2-5, with TRBD2 matching 11 bases. V gave up 1 base and J gave up 4 bases; unmatched junction bases: 9. This CDR3 comprises 17 residues. Germline V lookup: CDR1 SGHRS, CDR2 YFSETQ. The CDR3 sequence is CASSLRLAGGPLETQYF. The DNA of the CDR3 is TGCGCCAGCAGCTTGAGATTAGCGGGAGGGCCCCTAGAGACCCAGTACTTC.

This chain uses TRBV20-1 with TRBJ2-1; 9 nucleotides agree with TRBD1. Germline assignment: CDR1 DFQATT and CDR2 SNEGSKA (reference sequence). CDR3 length equals 17 residues. J gave up 1 base and V 2 bases, and 9 bases lay outside the gene matches. CDR3 sequence: CSARPDRGGKSYNEQFF. The CDR3 region has the DNA TGCAGTGCTAGACCGGACAGGGGCGGTAAGTCCTACAATGAGCAGTTCTTC.

This chain links TRBV20-1 with TRBJ2-7, with TRBD1 matching over 10 bases. V was clipped by 4 bases and J by 4 bases; unmatched bases: 7. Germline CDR1 DFQATT, CDR2 SNEGSKA (reference sequence). This CDR3 has 14 residues. CDR3 coding DNA: TGCAGTGCTACTACCGGGACAGGGGATTACGAGCAGTACTTC. Protein: CSATTGTGDYEQYF.

In its sample, this clonotype was seen once. This chain links TRBV4-1 with TRBJ2-4, with D possibly matching TRBD2 (6 bases). CDR1 is MGHRA, CDR2 YSYEKL, per germline. V was cut by 7 bases and J by 2 bases, with 18 bases left in between. The CDR3 extends over 16 amino acids. DNA for the CDR3: TGCGCCAGCAAGGGACTGGGAACGACCTCCAAAAACATTCAGTACTTC. Translating gives CASKGLGTTSKNIQYF.

Only a few counts were recorded for this clonotype. The chain has TRBV28 and TRBJ2-4; the match to TRBD1 covers 8 bases. CDR1 and CDR2 (germline): MDHEN, SYDVKM. The CDR3 runs 17 residues. The V gene end was trimmed by 3 bases and the J gene end by 0 bases; junction bases not matched to a gene: 7. The CDR3 is CASSLGTGTLAKNIQYF. The CDR3 region has the DNA TGTGCCAGCAGTTTGGGGACAGGCACACTAGCCAAAAACATTCAGTACTTC.

The rearrangement links TRBV7-2 to TRBJ2-5; 11 bases are a match to TRBD2. CDR1 is SGHTA and CDR2 is FQGNSA in the germline V gene. There are 16 residues in the CDR3. V shed 5 bases, J shed 1 base, and the junction held 6 bases outside the gene matches. In DNA form, the CDR3 reads TGTGCCAGCAGCCAAAATAGCGGGAGGGCCCAAGAGACCCAGTACTTC. The encoded protein is CASSQNSGRAQETQYF.

The chain joins TRBV15 to TRBJ1-1, with D possibly matching TRBD1 (5 bases). Germline CDR1 LNHNV, CDR2 YYDKDF (reference sequence). The CDR3 runs 15 residues. The V gene lost 0 bases and the J gene lost 1 base, with 9 bases spanning the gap. The CDR3 loop reads CATSRDHTGNTEAFF. DNA of the CDR3: TGTGCCACCAGCAGAGATCATACAGGGAACACTGAAGCTTTCTTT.

This chain connects TRBV6-6 to TRBJ1-5, with a weak D call TRBD1 (6 bases). V was pared by 2 bases and J by 2 bases, with 13 bases between. The CDR3 sequence is 16 residues long. Germline V gene sequence: CDR1 MNHNY, CDR2 SVGAGI (reference sequence). The CDR3 bases are TGTGCCAGCAGTTACCCCCAGGGGAGCGGCAATCAGCCCCAGCATTTT. It specifies CASSYPQGSGNQPQHF.

This clonotype was seen many times. The V call is TRBV3-1, the J call TRBJ1-6; D not resolved. The CDR3 length is 13 residues. Between the trimmed V and J ends, which lost 1 base and 5 bases, there was a span of 3 bases. From germline, CDR1 is LGHDT and CDR2 YNNKEL (reference sequence). CDR3 bases: TGTGCCAGCAGCCAAGGACATAATTCACCCCTCCACTTT. Its translation: CASSQGHNSPLHF.

The genes are TRBV29-1 and TRBJ1-1; the D gene is possibly TRBD1 (5 bases). The V gene's germline CDR1 is SQVTM and CDR2 ANQGSEA. V shed 7 bases and J shed 4 bases, with 10 bases lying between them. This CDR3 comprises 11 residues. The CDR3 DNA sequence: TGCAGCGCCCGACAGAGCACTGAAGCTTTCTTT. Its translation: CSARQSTEAFF.

This clonotype was seen a handful of times. This chain links TRBV4-1 with TRBJ2-1; 13 nucleotides match TRBD2. V shed 4 bases, J shed 2 bases, and the junction held 14 bases outside the gene matches. CDR3 size: 20 residues. Looked up from germline, CDR1 is MGHRA and CDR2 is YSYEKL. The CDR3 region is CASSPGGGLAGLRAYNEQFF. The CDR3 region has the DNA TGCGCCAGCAGCCCAGGGGGGGGACTAGCGGGATTAAGGGCCTACAATGAGCAGTTCTTC.

The chain carries TRBV15 and TRBJ2-2, with 7 bases that match TRBD2. The CDR3 is 17 residues long. CDR1 is LNHNV and CDR2 is YYDKDF in the germline V gene (reference sequence). J was trimmed by 6 bases and V by 1 base; bases with no gene match: 11. The CDR3 sequence: CATSRAPGRANSGELFF. Written as DNA, the CDR3 is TGTGCCACCAGCAGAGCCCCTGGGAGGGCCAACTCCGGGGAGCTGTTTTTT.

V and J are TRBV2 and TRBJ2-7; D is possibly TRBD1 (6 bases). Trimming removed 4 bases from V and 6 bases from J, with 16 bases in between. This CDR3 spans 14 amino acids. Per the germline V gene, CDR1 is SNHLY and CDR2 is FYNNEI. Here the CDR3 reads CASSGRQGIGEQYF. In DNA, the CDR3 is TGTGCCAGCAGTGGTCGGCAGGGGATAGGCGAGCAGTACTTC.

This clonotype was observed a few times. J is TRBJ2-3 and V is TRBV6-2 or TRBV6-3, with D possibly matching TRBD1 (5 bases). Germline lookup yields CDR1 MNHEY and CDR2 SVGEGT. The CDR3 consists of 15 residues. V shed 7 bases and J shed 1 base, with 15 bases lying between them. For the CDR3, the DNA is TGTGCCAGCAAGTTGTGGGAAGGGGGCACAGATACGCAGTATTTT. Translation: CASKLWEGGTDTQYF.

V is TRBV7-8 and J is TRBJ2-1; 12 bases align to TRBD2. Unmatched junction bases numbered 10, after V lost 4 bases and J lost 9 bases. Germline V CDR1 and CDR2: SGHVS, FQNEAQ. This CDR3 is built from 16 residues. This chain's CDR3 is CASSSTLVLAGGEQFF. The CDR3 nucleotides are TGTGCCAGCAGCTCGACCTTGGTACTAGCGGGAGGTGAGCAGTTCTTC.

The chain carries TRBV2 and TRBJ2-1; D call uncertain. CDR1 and CDR2 from the germline V gene are SNHLY and FYNNEI. V was trimmed by 7 bases and J by 9 bases, leaving 16 bases between them. This CDR3 contains 13 residues. The CDR3 nucleotides are TGTGCCAGCACCACTGGCCCCTGGGCTGAGCAGTTCTTC. Protein sequence: CASTTGPWAEQFF.

Remarks on this clonotype: A junction end diverges from the germline sequence, so it may reflect a read error. The chain has TRBV4-2 and TRBJ2-3, with D unclear. This CDR3 region has 17 residues. The germline gives CDR1 LGHNA, CDR2 YNFKEQ. This chain's CDR3 is CASSQEIWLTSTDTQYF. The CDR3 DNA is TGCGCCAGCAGCCAAGAAATCTGGCTGACTAGCACAGATACGCAGTATTTT.

This sequence joins TRBV4-3 and TRBJ2-7; D is uncertain. The CDR3 has 15 residues. Trimming took off 0 bases at V and 6 bases at J, with 15 bases between the two ends. Germline CDR1 is LGHNA and CDR2 is YSLEER. The CDR3 DNA follows: TGCGCCAGCAGCCAAGAGGTAGGGCCTTTGGGCGAGCAGTACTTC. Protein sequence: CASSQEVGPLGEQYF.

The sample holds a few counts of this clonotype. V is TRBV29-1 and J is TRBJ2-5, with D tentatively TRBD1 (6 bases). V was pared by 5 bases and J by 0 bases, with 10 bases between. The germline V gene has CDR1 SQVTM and CDR2 ANQGSEA. CDR3 length: 13 residues. The DNA for the CDR3 is TGCAGCGTTTCCCGGACAGACCAAGAGACCCAGTACTTC. It specifies CSVSRTDQETQYF.

V is TRBV18 and J is TRBJ1-1; D possibly corresponds to TRBD1 (6 bases). Trimming took off 4 bases at V and 6 bases at J, with 12 bases between the two ends. This CDR3 has 13 residues. Germline lookup yields CDR1 KGHSH and CDR2 LQKENI. In nucleotides, the CDR3 is TGTGCCAGCTCACAACAGGGAAGCGCTGAAGCTTTCTTT. Residues: CASSQQGSAEAFF.

The chain has TRBV6-6 and TRBJ1-2; no firm D call. From germline, CDR1 is MNHNY and CDR2 SVGAGI (reference sequence). With 6 bases removed from V and 8 bases from J, the gap between germline ends came to 16 bases. The CDR3 covers 13 residues. This chain's CDR3 is CASSPNGSGGYTF. CDR3 DNA: TGTGCCAGCAGCCCTAACGGGTCGGGAGGCTACACCTTC.